This TCR beta chain was sequenced during a study of OX40 agonist ivuxolimab in advanced cancers. V lost 2 bases to trimming and J lost 4 bases, with 4 bases between them. The CDR3 length is 12 residues. Germline V gene sequence: CDR1 SGHNT, CDR2 YYREEE (reference sequence). Profiling relied on immunoSEQ multiplex PCR, and the TCRdb table lists in-frame clones only, not all of them. The sample carries 40,000 to 45,000 clones, over 80% recorded once. Worth noting for this clone: Distinct nucleotide sequences in the sample also encode this CDR3.

The clonotype was recovered from an adult with an advanced solid tumor such as melanoma, head and neck, liver or kidney cancer. The sample was CD4+ or CD8+ T cells sorted from blood, taken in a trial of the OX40 agonist ivuxolimab. The V gene is TRBV5-4, the J gene TRBJ2-1, with D unresolved. The CDR3 reads CASSLRYNEQFF. DNA for the CDR3: TGTGCCAGCAGCTTAAGGTACAATGAGCAGTTCTTC.